A selection of T cell receptor beta chains follows, all from one sample in a study of cytomegalovirus exposure and HLA in healthy donors. Sequencing was performed with immunoSEQ multiplex PCR; in TCRdb, only in-frame clones are kept and a portion is missing. The table lists approximately 110,000 clones, approximately 79% of them singletons. Sequencing used PBMCs. The receptors derive from a man aged 30-40 years in good health and CMV-seropositive. Each CDR3 is given with its conserved first and last residue. A D gene is named only where the DNA matches it firmly. The listing skips clone size in some rows; elsewhere it reads once, few, many or a size class.

D	V	size	J	CDR3	DNA
TRBD1	TRBV5-1	-	TRBJ2-7	CASSSGTGGYEQYF	TGCGCCAGCAGCTCCGGGACAGGGGGCTACGAGCAGTACTTC
-	TRBV6-6	-	TRBJ2-2	CASSYSTENTGELFF	TGTGCCAGCAGTTACTCGACAGAGAACACCGGGGAGCTGTTTTTT
-	TRBV6-5	-	TRBJ1-2	CASRPPDRLIYGYTF	TGTGCCAGCAGACCACCGGACAGACTAATCTATGGCTACACCTTC
-	TRBV21-1	few	TRBJ1-4	CASSKVRGTGNEKLFF	TGTGCCAGCAGCAAAGTAAGAGGGACAGGTAATGAAAAACTGTTTTTT
TRBD1	TRBV19	-	TRBJ1-5	CASSIRGQGNQPQHF	TGTGCCAGTAGTATACGTGGACAGGGCAATCAGCCCCAGCATTTT
-	TRBV4-3	-	TRBJ1-4	CASSHSTAGSDEKLFF	TGCGCCAGCAGCCATTCGACAGCCGGGAGTGATGAAAAACTGTTTTTT
TRBD1	TRBV30	-	TRBJ2-2	CAGDRVGAGELFF	TGTGCCGGGGACAGGGTTGGCGCCGGGGAGCTGTTTTTT
-	TRBV6-1	-	TRBJ1-6	CASGGRGISNSPLHF	TGTGCCAGCGGTGGGCGGGGTATCTCTAATTCACCCCTCCACTTT
TRBD1	TRBV30	-	TRBJ1-1	CAWQGVNTEAFF	TGTGCCTGGCAGGGGGTGAACACTGAAGCTTTCTTT
-	TRBV19	-	TRBJ2-2	CASSIRANTGELFF	TGTGCCAGTAGTATCCGGGCGAACACCGGGGAGCTGTTTTTT